This T cell receptor (beta chain) was documented in a study of T cell responses to AZD1222 COVID-19 vaccine. General study points: Recipients of AZD1222 seropositive at baseline numbered only 6 or 7.

This CDR3 region has 15 residues. Germline-derived CDR1 and CDR2 are MNHEY and SVGEGT. The J segment lost 1 base and the V segment lost 4 bases, leaving 3 bases of the junction unmatched. Profiled with immunoSEQ multiplex PCR; TCRdb holds only in-frame clones, not every one. The table lists 150,000 to 200,000 clones, more than 85% of them singletons. Note on this clone: Its antigen is unknown.

The material sequenced was peripheral blood, taken on day 0 of AZD1222 vaccination. This sequence joins TRBV6-2 or TRBV6-3 and TRBJ2-2; TRBD2 aligns across 7 bases. This receptor was obtained from an adult in good health. CDR3 DNA sequence: TGTGCCAGCAGTTGGGAGGGATGGAACACCGGGGAGCTGTTTTTT. It specifies CASSWEGWNTGELFF.